These 10 T cell receptor beta chains were sequenced from one sample in a study of T-cell reconstitution after alpha-beta-depleted transplantation in children. Unique molecular identifiers were incorporated into the prepared TCRbeta library. Each CDR3 protein is one row after TCRdb ran MiXCR on the PCR reads. Seen here are about 830,000 distinct CDR3 sequences, about 15% observed once, and the top ten hold roughly 5%. Sequencing used PBMCs, mostly from graft donor cells, obtained 360 days after TCRalphabeta/CD19-depleted stem cell transplant. Receptors originate from a male patient between 5 and 17 years old who had a stem cell transplant for acute lymphoblastic leukemia, so the T cells may come from the graft donor.

The rearrangement uses TRBV20-1 and TRBJ2-1; 7 bases map to TRBD2. CDR3 size: 14 residues. CDR1 is DFQATT, CDR2 SNEGSKA, per germline (reference sequence). V shed 3 bases, J shed 7 bases, and the junction held 9 bases outside the gene matches. The CDR3 coding sequence is TGCAGTGCTAGCTCGGGACTACGGCTGAATGAGCAGTTCTTC. Translation gives CSASSGLRLNEQFF.

This clonotype was observed a few times. The chain is built from TRBV7-9 and TRBJ1-4; no firm D call. Trimming left V 5 bases short and J 4 bases short, with 8 bases between. The CDR3 runs to 13 residues. The germline CDR1 and CDR2 sequences are SEHNR and FQNEAQ (reference sequence). Written as DNA, the CDR3 is TGTGCCAGCAGCCTTCCGGTTAATGAAAAACTGTTTTTT. Protein sequence: CASSLPVNEKLFF. Full variable domain (missing parts from reference TRBV7-9 and TRBJ1-4): DTGVSQNPRHKITKRGQNVTFRCDPISEHNRLYWYRQTLGQGPEFLTYFQNEAQLEKSRLLSDRFSAERPKGSFSTLEIQRTEQGDSAMYLCASSLPVNEKLFFGSGTQLSVL.

This clonotype appeared a few times. This rearrangement joins TRBV7-6 to TRBJ2-7; TRBD2 matches at 8 bases. CDR1 is SGHVS, CDR2 FNYEAQ, per germline. The CDR3 consists of 15 residues. After removal of 3 bases from V and 0 bases from J, the junction contained 4 bases not matched to a gene. The DNA of the CDR3 is TGTGCCAGCAGCTTGTATAGCGGGACCTCCTACGAGCAGTACTTC. Amino acid sequence: CASSLYSGTSYEQYF.

The V gene is TRBV5-1, the J gene TRBJ1-1; D gene unclear. Germline loops: CDR1 SGHRS, CDR2 YFSETQ. The CDR3 runs to 18 residues. Trimming left V 1 base short and J 1 base short, with 20 bases between. CDR3 sequence: CASSLLRTRRDRNTEAFF. The CDR3 DNA reads TGCGCCAGCAGCTTGTTAAGGACCCGACGAGATAGGAACACTGAAGCTTTCTTT.

In its sample, this clonotype was seen a few times. The chain has TRBV6-5 and TRBJ1-1; D is perhaps TRBD1 (6 bases). The CDR3 runs to 16 residues. The V end lost 2 bases, the J end lost 2 bases, and 15 bases lay between the germline ends. Germline lookup yields CDR1 MNHEY and CDR2 SVGAGI. As DNA, the CDR3 is TGTGCCAGCAGTTACGGGGGGCAGCCCTCCAACACTGAAGCTTTCTTT. Amino acids: CASSYGGQPSNTEAFF.

This clonotype was found many times. This chain uses TRBV29-1 with TRBJ2-3; D may be TRBD2 (6 bases). Per germline, CDR1 SQVTM and CDR2 ANQGSEA. This CDR3 has 13 residues. Trimming took 7 bases from V and 4 from J, leaving 15 bases between them. DNA for the CDR3: TGCAGCGGACGGGACTTAGCGGCAGATACGCAGTATTTT. It translates to CSGRDLAADTQYF.

This rearrangement joins TRBV29-1 to TRBJ2-7; D gene unclear. The V gene's germline CDR1 is SQVTM and CDR2 ANQGSEA. Trimming removed 4 bases from V and 6 bases from J, with 22 bases in between. The CDR3 covers 15 residues. This CDR3 reads CSVGGWHKQPREQYF. The DNA for the CDR3 is TGCAGCGTTGGTGGTTGGCACAAGCAACCACGCGAGCAGTACTTC.

This clonotype was recorded many times. This chain joins TRBV5-1 and TRBJ2-1; the D is unclear. Trimming left V 1 base short and J 3 bases short, with 8 bases between. CDR1 SGHRS and CDR2 YFSETQ come from the germline V gene. The CDR3 has 14 amino acids. The CDR3 sequence is CASSLSYSYNEQFF. CDR3 DNA sequence: TGCGCCAGCAGCTTGAGTTACAGCTACAATGAGCAGTTCTTC.

The V call is TRBV12-3 or TRBV12-4, the J call TRBJ2-5, with D possibly matching TRBD1 (7 bases). CDR3 size: 14 residues. Trimming cost V 3 bases and J 4 bases, with 12 bases left between them. The CDR3 here is CASSFSQGGETQYF. CDR3 DNA sequence: TGTGCCAGCAGTTTTTCGCAGGGGGGAGAGACCCAGTACTTC.

This clonotype has a handful of counts. The chain recombines TRBV5-6 with TRBJ2-7; weak D call: TRBD2 (6 bases). CDR1 is SGHDT, CDR2 YYEEEE, per germline. Trimming removed 0 bases at V and 7 bases at J, with 14 bases between. The CDR3 is 14 amino acids. CDR3 DNA sequence: TGTGCCAGCAGCTTGGCCTCCCTAGCGCGGGAGCAGTACTTC. This encodes CASSLASLAREQYF.